The 20 T cell receptor beta chains in this list originate from one sample, sequenced in a study of human versus mouse CDR3 diversity and MHC coevolution (dated by TCRdb to the late 2010s). The library was prepared using the immunoSEQ multiplex PCR assay. The immuneACCESS repertoire file appears here via TCRdb, limited to in-frame rearrangements. These files lack a portion of the clones; in checked studies, under half of the deficit traces to unresolved V genes, and the cause of the others is not known. In this sample the table shows tens of thousands of clones, just under 95% of which occur a single time. Under 20% of the sample is held by the ten biggest clonotypes. The sample consisted of naive CD4+ T cells from blood. What the cell subset or site label conveys for this sample: CD45RO-negative CD62L-positive naive CD4 T cells. The receptors were sampled from a person aged 55 to 70 in good health.

The genes are TRBV5-1 and TRBJ2-5; tentative D call: TRBD1 (7 bases). CDR1 SGHRS and CDR2 YFSETQ come from the germline V gene. Deletions cut 4 bases from V and 3 bases from J, with 16 bases between. This CDR3 region has 15 residues. CDR3 in amino acids: CASSPRARGEETQYF. The CDR3 bases are TGCGCCAGCAGCCCCCGCGCCAGGGGGGAAGAGACCCAGTACTTC.

The chain recombines TRBV27 with TRBJ2-7, with TRBD2 matching over 7 bases. There are 14 residues in the CDR3. Germline V lookup: CDR1 MNHEY, CDR2 SMNVEV (reference sequence). The ends lost 6 bases at V and 4 bases at J; junction bases unmatched: 9. CDR3 nucleotide sequence: TGTGCCAGCAGGGCCCCGGGGGGTAGGTACGAGCAGTACTTC. Translation gives CASRAPGGRYEQYF.

The rearrangement uses TRBV18 and TRBJ2-7; 8 bases fit TRBD1. This CDR3 comprises 15 residues. In germline, CDR1 is KGHSH, CDR2 LQKENI. J was trimmed by 6 bases and V by 6 bases; bases with no gene match: 13. The CDR3 DNA sequence: TGTGCCAGCTCCGAGCAGGGGGCATCTAGTACCGAGCAGTACTTC. Residues: CASSEQGASSTEQYF.

V is TRBV7-7 and J is TRBJ2-7; 8 bases map to TRBD1. This CDR3 has 12 amino acids. Losses at the gene ends were 9 bases for V and 6 bases for J; bases not matched to a gene: 7. From germline, CDR1 is SSHAT and CDR2 FNYEAQ (reference sequence). Here the CDR3 DNA reads TGTGCCAGGGACAGGGTCTCGGGCGAGCAGTACTTC. Its translation is CARDRVSGEQYF.

This clone showed up just once. The genes are TRBV2 and TRBJ2-1; tentative D call: TRBD2 (5 bases). V was trimmed by 4 bases and J by 9 bases, leaving 16 bases between them. CDR3 length: 14 residues. Germline V CDR1 and CDR2: SNHLY, FYNNEI. DNA for the CDR3: TGTGCCAGCAGTGTAGAAAAGCTGGGAGTTGAGCAGTTCTTC. This sequence encodes CASSVEKLGVEQFF.

This clone appeared a single time. The gene calls are TRBV7-9 and TRBJ1-5, with TRBD1 matching 8 bases. This CDR3 contains 15 residues. With V trimmed by 5 bases and J by 0 bases, 3 bases remained unmatched. Germline CDR1 SEHNR, CDR2 FQNEAQ (reference sequence). CDR3 sequence reads: CASSPGGPSNQPQHF. The CDR3 DNA reads as TGTGCCAGCAGCCCAGGGGGCCCTAGCAATCAGCCCCAGCATTTT.

This clone occurred a few times. The chain joins TRBV25-1 to TRBJ2-5; D might be TRBD2 (7 bases). The CDR3 extends over 15 amino acids. Trimming shortened V by 0 bases and J by 5 bases, and 13 bases separated the two germline ends. The germline V gene encodes CDR1 MGHDK and CDR2 SYGVNS. CDR3 sequence reads: CASSEYGGGPETQYF. CDR3 bases: TGTGCCAGCAGTGAATATGGGGGGGGGCCTGAGACCCAGTACTTC.

J is TRBJ2-7 and V is TRBV27; 9 bases agree with TRBD1. Germline CDR1 is MNHEY and CDR2 is SMNVEV (reference sequence). The junction had 15 bases not matched to a gene; V was cut back by 3 bases and J by 6 bases. CDR3 length: 17 residues. The CDR3 here is CASSLGTGSPRFREQYF. CDR3 sequence (DNA): TGTGCCAGCAGTTTGGGGACAGGGTCCCCACGGTTTCGCGAGCAGTACTTC.

The chain uses TRBV9 and TRBJ2-5; 9 bases map to TRBD2. The CDR3 spans 15 residues. V gave up 4 bases and J gave up 5 bases; unmatched junction bases: 9. CDR1 and CDR2 from the germline V gene are SGDLS and YYNGEE. The CDR3 sequence is CASSLSGSIGETQYF. CDR3 nucleotide sequence: TGTGCCAGCAGCCTTAGCGGGAGCATAGGGGAGACCCAGTACTTC.

The J gene is TRBJ1-4, the V gene TRBV6-1, with 8 bases matching TRBD1. Trimming cost V 2 bases and J 5 bases; bases outside gene matches: 7. This CDR3 spans 16 amino acids. Germline V gene data show CDR1 as MNHNS and CDR2 as SASEGT. The CDR3 DNA follows: TGTGCCAGCAGTGAAAAAGCGACAGGGGCCAATGAAAAACTGTTTTTT. This encodes CASSEKATGANEKLFF.

The chain combines TRBV30 with TRBJ1-1; D unresolved. CDR1 is GTSNPN and CDR2 is SVGIG in the germline V gene (reference sequence). This CDR3 region has 16 residues. Trimming shortened V by 1 base and J by 3 bases, and 18 bases separated the two germline ends. CDR3 residues: CAWSDPAGRRDTEAFF. CDR3 in DNA: TGTGCCTGGAGTGACCCCGCGGGGAGGAGGGACACTGAAGCTTTCTTT.

The chain uses TRBV6-4 and TRBJ1-1, with D unresolved. Germline assignment: CDR1 MRHNA and CDR2 SNTAGT. The CDR3 covers 13 residues. Trimming pared 7 bases from V and 2 bases from J, leaving 11 bases between. In nucleotides, the CDR3 is TGTGCCAGCACCCGGAGGGCTAACACTGAAGCTTTCTTT. Protein product: CASTRRANTEAFF.

This clone was seen only once. The chain joins TRBV5-4 to TRBJ1-6; 9 nucleotides line up with TRBD1. This CDR3 comprises 15 residues. The trim removed 1 base at V and 7 bases at J, leaving 3 bases unmatched. The germline gives CDR1 SGHNT, CDR2 YYREEE (reference sequence). For the CDR3, the DNA is TGTGCCAGCAGCTTGCCCGGGACAGGGAATTCACCCCTCCACTTT. Translated: CASSLPGTGNSPLHF.

The V call is TRBV7-2, the J call TRBJ2-7; 14 nucleotides align to TRBD2. Looked up from germline, CDR1 is SGHTA and CDR2 is FQGNSA. CDR3 length: 16 amino acids. J was trimmed by 5 bases and V by 5 bases; bases with no gene match: 8. The CDR3 DNA is TGTGCCAGCAGCGGAACCGGGACTAGCGGGAGCAACGAGCAGTACTTC. It is translated as CASSGTGTSGSNEQYF.

V and J are TRBV5-1 and TRBJ2-1; TRBD2 aligns across 7 bases. In germline, CDR1 is SGHRS, CDR2 YFSETQ. The ends lost 5 bases at V and 6 bases at J; junction bases unmatched: 17. The CDR3 has 17 residues. The CDR3, as DNA: TGCGCCAGCAGTCGCGGGGCGGGAGAACGGATCCGCAATGAGCAGTTCTTC. Residues: CASSRGAGERIRNEQFF.

The chain joins TRBV5-1 to TRBJ2-5; possible D gene TRBD1, 5 bases. Germline-derived CDR1 and CDR2 are SGHRS and YFSETQ. V was trimmed by 0 bases and J by 5 bases, leaving 23 bases between them. This CDR3 region has 18 residues. CDR3 bases: TGCGCCAGCAGCTTGGTCCCCACCCCAGACAGCACATGGGAGACCCAGTACTTC. Its translation is CASSLVPTPDSTWETQYF.

The rearrangement links TRBV10-1 to TRBJ2-3; tentatively, D is TRBD2 (7 bases). The CDR3 spans 14 residues. Trimming stripped 6 bases from V and 4 bases from J, with 14 bases between. The germline V gene has CDR1 WNHNN and CDR2 SYGVQD (reference sequence). The CDR3 here is CASSAGGLADTQYF. The DNA of the CDR3 is TGCGCCAGCAGCGCCGGGGGGCTAGCAGATACGCAGTATTTT.

Remarks on this clone: The junction departs from the called germline gene at one end, perhaps through a read error. J is TRBJ1-5 and V is TRBV2; 8 bases are shared with TRBD1. Per the germline V gene, CDR1 is SNHLY and CDR2 is FYNNEI. The CDR3 runs to 15 residues. Here the CDR3 reads CASTEQGVLDQPQHF. For the CDR3, the DNA is TGTGCCAGCACTGAACAGGGGGTATTGGATCAGCCCCAGCATTTT.

This clone was counted a single time. The CDR3 nucleotides read TGTGCCAGCTCACCTTCAGGGTTCACTGAAGCTTTCTTT. It encodes CASSPSGFTEAFF. The chain recombines TRBV18 with TRBJ1-1, with D possibly being TRBD1 (5 bases). The CDR3 consists of 13 residues. V gave up 3 bases and J gave up 4 bases, with 9 bases separating them. The germline CDR1 and CDR2 sequences are KGHSH and LQKENI.

This chain joins TRBV15 and TRBJ1-5; 10 nucleotides line up with TRBD1. Germline loops: CDR1 LNHNV, CDR2 YYDKDF (reference sequence). J gave up 2 bases and V 5 bases, and 0 bases lay outside the gene matches. This CDR3 has 14 amino acids. CDR3 in amino acids: CATSGTGGNQPQHF. The CDR3 coding sequence is TGTGCCACCAGCGGGACAGGGGGCAATCAGCCCCAGCATTTT.